A single sample gave rise to the 21 T cell receptor beta chains below, sequenced in a study of blood T cell repertoires in COVID-19. The method was immunoSEQ multiplex PCR; TCRdb's version includes in-frame clones alone and lacks a portion of them. Among tens of thousands of clones listed, around 87% were seen once. Input material: peripheral blood. The receptors were gathered from a human donor in a cohort sampled during active COVID-19.

The chain uses TRBV4-2 and TRBJ1-5; D uncertain. Germline lookup yields CDR1 LGHNA and CDR2 YNFKEQ. The CDR3 runs to 14 residues. V was shortened by 4 bases and J by 6 bases, with 13 bases between the two germline ends. The CDR3 loop reads CASSPTTSGQPQHF. The CDR3 DNA reads as TGTGCCAGCAGCCCAACCACCTCCGGTCAGCCCCAGCATTTT.

The chain is built from TRBV19 and TRBJ2-1; weak D call: TRBD1 (5 bases). Trimming removed 4 bases at V and 1 base at J, with 14 bases between. CDR1 is LNHDA, CDR2 SQIVND, per germline (reference sequence). The CDR3 has 16 residues. The CDR3 loop reads CASSNRVKGSYNEQFF. CDR3 nucleotides: TGTGCCAGTAGTAATAGAGTAAAGGGGTCCTACAATGAGCAGTTCTTC.

The chain couples TRBV7-9 to TRBJ1-5; D not resolved. This CDR3 is 14 amino acids long. Germline V lookup: CDR1 SEHNR, CDR2 FQNEAQ (reference sequence). Trimming left V 5 bases short and J 9 bases short, with 17 bases between. The CDR3 DNA follows: TGTGCCAGCAGCCTACACGGGGAGTTTCGGCCCCAGCATTTT. It translates to CASSLHGEFRPQHF.

The chain uses TRBV5-6 and TRBJ1-6; 9 nucleotides match TRBD1. There are 15 residues in the CDR3. V trimming: 1 base; J trimming: 11 bases; junction bases outside the gene matches: 7. CDR1 is SGHDT and CDR2 is YYEEEE in the germline V gene. In DNA form, the CDR3 reads TGTGCCAGCAGCTTGACAGGGGGCACCGGGGCACCCCTCCACTTT. Translated: CASSLTGGTGAPLHF.

The gene calls are TRBV28 and TRBJ2-7; D unresolved. Trimming pared 5 bases from V and 2 bases from J, leaving 4 bases between. Per the germline V gene, CDR1 is MDHEN and CDR2 is SYDVKM. There are 11 residues in the CDR3. In nucleotides, the CDR3 is TGTGCCAGCAGTGTCACCTACGAGCAGTACTTC. Translated, it gives CASSVTYEQYF.

The chain is built from TRBV3-1 (or the pseudogene TRBV3-2) and TRBJ1-6; TRBD1 might be the D (6 bases). Germline V gene lookup returns CDR1 LGHDT and CDR2 YNNKEL (reference sequence). The CDR3 sequence is 15 residues long. The V end lost 0 bases, the J end lost 8 bases, and 11 bases lay between the germline ends. CDR3 loop: CASSQDRTVYSPLHF. DNA for the CDR3: TGTGCCAGCAGCCAAGATAGGACAGTATATTCACCCCTCCACTTT.

V gene TRBV6-5 combines with J gene TRBJ1-5; D possibly corresponds to TRBD1 (6 bases). The length of the CDR3 is 15 residues. In germline, CDR1 is MNHEY, CDR2 SVGAGI. V was cut by 8 bases and J by 1 base, with 15 bases left in between. Here the CDR3 reads CASGQSLYSNQPQHF. The CDR3 DNA sequence: TGTGCCAGCGGACAGTCCTTATACAGCAATCAGCCCCAGCATTTT.

V is TRBV6-5 and J is TRBJ1-1; TRBD1 aligns across 7 bases. The junction had 6 bases not matched to a gene; V was cut back by 6 bases and J by 8 bases. This CDR3 is 12 amino acids long. CDR1 and CDR2 (germline): MNHEY, SVGAGI. Here the CDR3 DNA reads TGTGCCAGCAGGGTACGACAGGGAGAAGCTTTCTTT. Translation: CASRVRQGEAFF.

This clone was observed at least ten times. The chain couples TRBV7-7 to TRBJ2-1; D uncertain. The CDR3 length is 16 residues. Germline CDR1 SSHAT, CDR2 FNYEAQ (reference sequence). Between the trimmed V and J ends, which lost 0 bases and 0 bases, there was a span of 9 bases. CDR3 amino acids: CASSLAGRGSYNEQFF. CDR3 nucleotide sequence: TGTGCCAGCAGCTTAGCGGGTCGAGGCTCCTACAATGAGCAGTTCTTC.

This clone came up once. V gene TRBV28 combines with J gene TRBJ2-1; 8 bases agree with TRBD1. CDR3 length: 15 residues. Germline V gives CDR1 MDHEN, CDR2 SYDVKM. Germline trimming cut 7 bases from V and 5 bases from J; bases unmatched to any gene: 10. This chain's CDR3 is CASNYLGQGHNEQFF. For the CDR3, the DNA is TGTGCCAGCAACTACCTTGGACAGGGCCACAATGAGCAGTTCTTC. The full variable domain, completed using reference TRBV28 and TRBJ2-1, is DVKVTQSSRYLVKRTGEKVFLECVQDMDHENMFWYRQDPGLGLRLIYFSYDVKMKEKGDIPEGYSVSREKKERFSLILESASTNQTSMYLCASNYLGQGHNEQFFGPGTRLTVL.

The CDR3 nucleotides are TGTGCCAGCAGCCAAGACAGTAGGCTCCGAGGTGGTGAGCAGTTCTTC. This sequence encodes CASSQDSRLRGGEQFF. The chain combines TRBV14 with TRBJ2-1; D remains unclear. The V gene lost 0 bases and the J gene lost 9 bases, with 18 bases spanning the gap. Germline assignment: CDR1 SGHDN and CDR2 FVKESK. CDR3 length: 16 residues. The whole variable domain, filled in from reference TRBV14 and TRBJ2-1, reads EAGVTQFPSHSVIEKGQTVTLRCDPISGHDNLYWYRRVMGKEIKFLLHFVKESKQDESGMPNNRFLAERTGGTYSTLKVQPAELEDSGVYFCASSQDSRLRGGEQFFGPGTRLTVL.

The V call is TRBV4-1, the J call TRBJ2-7, with D tentatively TRBD1 (6 bases). From germline, CDR1 is MGHRA and CDR2 YSYEKL. Trimming took off 8 bases at V and 1 base at J, with 15 bases between the two ends. CDR3 size: 14 residues. DNA for the CDR3: TGCGCCAGCTCAGGGGCAGGGGTTTCCTACGAGCAGTACTTC. Its protein is CASSGAGVSYEQYF.

Comments on this clone: Compared with germline, one end of the junction differs, possibly owing to a read error. This sequence joins TRBV28 and TRBJ1-3; 7 bases map to TRBD1. The CDR3 is made up of 13 amino acids. CDR1 MDHEN and CDR2 SYDVKM come from the germline V gene. The CDR3: CASSTTTTGEWEF. The CDR3 DNA reads as TGTGCCAGCAGTACAACAACAACAGGGGAATGGGAATTT.

This chain uses TRBV11-2 with TRBJ2-7, with 8 nucleotides matching TRBD2. This CDR3 comprises 15 residues. The V and J ends lost 5 bases and 2 bases, in that order; junction bases with no gene match: 8. The V gene's germline CDR1 is SGHAT and CDR2 FQNNGV. CDR3 sequence (DNA): TGTGCCAGCAGCCCGGTAGCGGGATCAACCTACGAGCAGTACTTC. It is translated as CASSPVAGSTYEQYF.

This clone is a singleton in its sample. The chain has TRBV19 and TRBJ2-2; D possibly corresponds to TRBD2 (6 bases). V dropped 9 bases and J dropped 6 bases, with 11 bases sitting between them. Germline values: CDR1 LNHDA, CDR2 SQIVND (reference sequence). The CDR3 consists of 12 residues. The CDR3 region is CASAGRPGELFF. The CDR3 DNA reads TGTGCCAGCGCGGGGCGACCCGGGGAGCTGTTTTTT. Full variable domain (rest looked up from reference TRBV19 and TRBJ2-2): DGGITQSPKYLFRKEGQNVTLSCEQNLNHDAMYWYRQDPGQGLRLIYYSQIVNDFQKGDIAEGYSVSREKKESFPLTVTSAQKNPTAFYLCASAGRPGELFFGEGSRLTVL.

A single count supports this clone. The chain recombines TRBV5-1 with TRBJ1-1; possible D gene TRBD1, 6 bases. This CDR3 is built from 16 residues. Germline V gives CDR1 SGHRS, CDR2 YFSETQ. V gave up 0 bases and J gave up 3 bases, with 15 bases separating them. The CDR3 DNA reads TGCGCCAGCAGCTTGGCAATACAGGGTGGGGACACTGAAGCTTTCTTT. Its translation is CASSLAIQGGDTEAFF. The entire variable domain, with the rest obtained from reference TRBV5-1 and TRBJ1-1, is as follows: KAGVTQTPRYLIKTRGQQVTLSCSPISGHRSVSWYQQTPGQGLQFLFEYFSETQRNKGNFPGRFSGRQFSNSRSEMNVSTLELGDSALYLCASSLAIQGGDTEAFFGQGTRLTVV.

J is TRBJ1-5 and V is TRBV7-2, with a tentative D call TRBD1 (6 bases). The ends were cut back, 5 bases at V and 0 bases at J, with 11 bases in the middle. CDR1 and CDR2 from the germline V gene are SGHTA and FQGNSA. CDR3 size: 15 residues. The CDR3 bases are TGTGCCAGCAGCCCCGGGGGGGCTAGCAATCAGCCCCAGCATTTT. Amino acids: CASSPGGASNQPQHF.

This rearrangement joins TRBV27 to TRBJ2-6; D unclear. The germline V gene encodes CDR1 MNHEY and CDR2 SMNVEV (reference sequence). Trimming took off 3 bases at V and 0 bases at J, with 3 bases between the two ends. CDR3 size: 14 residues. In DNA, the CDR3 is TGTGCCAGCAGTTTTTACTCTGGGGCCAACGTCCTGACTTTC. This codes for CASSFYSGANVLTF.

The chain carries TRBV7-2 and TRBJ2-6; 10 positions match TRBD1. CDR1 is SGHTA, CDR2 FQGNSA, per germline. With V trimmed by 8 bases and J by 4 bases, 5 bases remained unmatched. This CDR3 contains 15 residues. CDR3: CASGRQGAGANVLTF. The CDR3 coding sequence is TGTGCCAGCGGAAGACAGGGGGCGGGGGCCAACGTCCTGACTTTC.

This chain links TRBV7-2 with TRBJ1-3; 8 positions agree with TRBD1. The V segment lost 1 base and the J segment 4 bases; nucleotides outside the gene matches: 6. The CDR3 has 16 residues. The germline gives CDR1 SGHTA, CDR2 FQGNSA. CDR3 loop: CASSLGARGPGNTIYF. As DNA, the CDR3 is TGTGCCAGCAGCTTAGGTGCCAGGGGGCCCGGAAACACCATATATTTT.

The V call is TRBV7-6, the J call TRBJ2-7, with D perhaps TRBD2 (5 bases). CDR1 and CDR2 from the germline V gene are SGHVS and FNYEAQ. This CDR3 is 17 amino acids long. Trimming removed 5 bases at V and 0 bases at J, with 20 bases between. CDR3 sequence: CASSPLAGSDPSYEQYF. CDR3 nucleotides: TGTGCCAGCAGCCCACTTGCTGGTAGCGATCCCTCCTACGAGCAGTACTTC. Filled out from reference TRBV7-6 and TRBJ2-7, the complete variable domain reads GAGVSQSPRYKVTKRGQDVALRCDPISGHVSLYWYRQALGQGPEFLTYFNYEAQQDKSGLPNDRFSAERPEGSISTLTIQRTEQRDSAMYRCASSPLAGSDPSYEQYFGPGTRLTVT.